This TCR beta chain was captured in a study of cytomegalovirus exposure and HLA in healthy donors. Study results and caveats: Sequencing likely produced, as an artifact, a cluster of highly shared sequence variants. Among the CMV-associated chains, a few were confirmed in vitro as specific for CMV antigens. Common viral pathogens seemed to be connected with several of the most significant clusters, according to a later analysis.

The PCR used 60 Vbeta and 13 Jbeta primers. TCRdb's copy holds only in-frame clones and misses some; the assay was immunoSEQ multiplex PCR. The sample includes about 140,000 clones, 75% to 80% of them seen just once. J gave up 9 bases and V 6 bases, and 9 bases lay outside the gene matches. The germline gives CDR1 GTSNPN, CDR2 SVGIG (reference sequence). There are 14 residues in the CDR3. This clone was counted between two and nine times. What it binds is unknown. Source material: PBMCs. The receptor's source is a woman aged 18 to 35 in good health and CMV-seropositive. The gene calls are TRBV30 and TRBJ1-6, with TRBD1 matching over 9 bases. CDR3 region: CACQYRGQGSPLHF. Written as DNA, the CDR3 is TGTGCCTGCCAATACAGGGGACAGGGTTCACCCCTCCACTTT. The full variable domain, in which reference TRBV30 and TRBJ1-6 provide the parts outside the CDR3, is SQTIHQWPATLVQPVGSPLSLECTVEGTSNPNLYWYRQAAGRGLQLLFYSVGIGQISSEVPQNLSASRPQDRQFILSSKKLLLSDSGFYLCACQYRGQGSPLHFGNGTRLTVT.